This TCR beta chain was sequenced for a study of blood T cell repertoires in COVID-19. In the study overall: Sample material is recorded as cDNA or gDNA derived from T cells, B-cell-depleted T cells, or PBMCs.

The repertoire was sequenced with immunoSEQ multiplex PCR; TCRdb's copy has only in-frame clones and lacks some. This sample has under 65,000 clones, with about 89% found just once. The receptor was isolated from a human donor in a cohort sampled during active COVID-19. What was sequenced was peripheral blood.

In nucleotides, the CDR3 is TGTGCCAGCAGCCAAGAGGGCAGGGGGCGAGTCACCGGGGAGCTGTTTTTT. Translation gives CASSQEGRGRVTGELFF. The J gene is TRBJ2-2, the V gene TRBV4-2; 8 positions agree with TRBD1. The CDR3 consists of 17 residues. Germline V gene data show CDR1 as LGHNA and CDR2 as YNFKEQ. V shed 0 bases and J 4 bases; nucleotides not matched to a gene: 7.